There are a few counts of the clone carrying this T cell receptor (beta chain). What it binds is not known. From germline, CDR1 is SGHDN and CDR2 FVKESK. V was shortened by 1 base and J by 2 bases, with 11 bases between the two germline ends. The CDR3 loop spans 16 amino acids. This entry comes from a study of early T cells in non-severe SARS-CoV-2 infection. Study at large: Sequencing input comprised bulk RNA from unsorted whole blood; chain pairing was not available.

The study's findings and limits: Comparison of clonotypes with VDJdb favored anti-spike CD8 responses while missing private and CD4 specificities.

Unique molecular identifiers were added to individual cDNA molecules. TCRdb processed the 5' RACE reads anew with MiXCR; each CDR3 protein has one entry. The data hold 70,000 or so distinct CDR3 sequences, with 12% observed a single time. The source is an adult who was a healthcare worker with PCR-confirmed SARS-CoV-2 infection or an uninfected control (not recorded which). The V and J genes are TRBV14 and TRBJ2-2; D is perhaps TRBD2 (5 bases). Sequenced sample: whole blood. The CDR3: CASSQGSGVNTGELFF. CDR3 in DNA: TGTGCCAGCAGCCAAGGCTCCGGGGTTAACACCGGGGAGCTGTTTTTT.